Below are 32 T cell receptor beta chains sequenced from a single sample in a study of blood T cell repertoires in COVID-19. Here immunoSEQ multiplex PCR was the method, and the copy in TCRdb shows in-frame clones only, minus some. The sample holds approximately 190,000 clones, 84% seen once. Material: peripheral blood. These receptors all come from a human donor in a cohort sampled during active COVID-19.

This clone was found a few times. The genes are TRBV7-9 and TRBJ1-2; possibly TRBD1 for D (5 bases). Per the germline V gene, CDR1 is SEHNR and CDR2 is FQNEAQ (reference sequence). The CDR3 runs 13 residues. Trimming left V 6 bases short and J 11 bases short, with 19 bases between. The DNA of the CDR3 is TGTGCCAGCAGAGCCTGGGCAGGGCCCGGTTACACCTTC. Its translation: CASRAWAGPGYTF.

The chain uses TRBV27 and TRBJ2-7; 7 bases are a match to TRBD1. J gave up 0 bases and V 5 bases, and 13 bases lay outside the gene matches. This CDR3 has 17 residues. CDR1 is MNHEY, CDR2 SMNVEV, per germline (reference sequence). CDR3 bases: TGTGCCAGCAGTCACCTCAAGGGACAGCGAAGCTCCTACGAGCAGTACTTC. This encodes CASSHLKGQRSSYEQYF.

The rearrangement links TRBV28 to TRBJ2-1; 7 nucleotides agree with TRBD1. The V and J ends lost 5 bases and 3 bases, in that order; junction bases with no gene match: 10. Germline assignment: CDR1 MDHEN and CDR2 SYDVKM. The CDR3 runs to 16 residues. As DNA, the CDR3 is TGTGCCAGCAGTGCTAGGGGGCAGGGATTCTACAATGAGCAGTTCTTC. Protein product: CASSARGQGFYNEQFF.

CDR3: CASSEALAGAGYNEQFF. The CDR3 DNA follows: TGTGCCAGCAGTGAAGCGTTGGCGGGGGCCGGATACAATGAGCAGTTCTTC. The genes are TRBV2 and TRBJ2-1; tentative D call: TRBD2 (7 bases). CDR3 length: 17 amino acids. V was cut by 0 bases and J by 4 bases, with 16 bases left in between. Germline V lookup: CDR1 SNHLY, CDR2 FYNNEI.

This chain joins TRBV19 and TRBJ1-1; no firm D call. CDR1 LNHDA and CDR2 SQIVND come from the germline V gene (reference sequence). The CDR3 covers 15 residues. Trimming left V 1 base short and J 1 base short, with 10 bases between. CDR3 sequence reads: CASSIGLRGNTEAFF. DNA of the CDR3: TGTGCCAGTAGTATAGGGTTACGGGGGAACACTGAAGCTTTCTTT.

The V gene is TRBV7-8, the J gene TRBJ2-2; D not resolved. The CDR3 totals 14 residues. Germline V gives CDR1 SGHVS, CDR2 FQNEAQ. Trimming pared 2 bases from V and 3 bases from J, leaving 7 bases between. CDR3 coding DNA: TGTGCCAGCAGCTTACAGTCTTACACCGGGGAGCTGTTTTTT. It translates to CASSLQSYTGELFF. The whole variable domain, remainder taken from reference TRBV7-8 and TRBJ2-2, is GAGVSQSPRYKVAKRGQDVALRCDPISGHVSLFWYQQALGQGPEFLTYFQNEAQLDKSGLPSDRFFAERPEGSVSTLKIQRTQQEDSAVYLCASSLQSYTGELFFGEGSRLTVL.

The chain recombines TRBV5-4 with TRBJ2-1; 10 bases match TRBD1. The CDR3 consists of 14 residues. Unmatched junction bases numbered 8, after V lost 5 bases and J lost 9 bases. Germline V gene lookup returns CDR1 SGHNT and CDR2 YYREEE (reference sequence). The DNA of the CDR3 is TGTGCCAGCAGTGGACAGGGGGGCACCTTTGAGCAGTTCTTC. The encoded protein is CASSGQGGTFEQFF.

DNA for the CDR3: TGTGCCAGCAACCTAAATCGTGGTCAGCCCCAGCATTTT. Its protein product is CASNLNRGQPQHF. The V call is TRBV6-5, the J call TRBJ1-5, with D unresolved. Germline V gene lookup returns CDR1 MNHEY and CDR2 SVGAGI. The CDR3 has 13 amino acids. Trimming removed 7 bases from V and 6 bases from J, with 13 bases in between.

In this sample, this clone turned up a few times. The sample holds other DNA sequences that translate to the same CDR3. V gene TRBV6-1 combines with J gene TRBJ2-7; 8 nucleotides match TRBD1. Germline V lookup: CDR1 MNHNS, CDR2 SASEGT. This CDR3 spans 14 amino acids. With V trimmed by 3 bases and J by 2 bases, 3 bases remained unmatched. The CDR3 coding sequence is TGTGCCAGCAGTGACACAGGGGGGCCCTACGAGCAGTACGTC. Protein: CASSDTGGPYEQYV.

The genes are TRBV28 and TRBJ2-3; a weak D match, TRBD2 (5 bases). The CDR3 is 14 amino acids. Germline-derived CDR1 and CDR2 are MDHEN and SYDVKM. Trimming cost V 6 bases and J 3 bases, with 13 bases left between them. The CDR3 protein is CASSDRTVTDTQYF. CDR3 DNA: TGTGCCAGCAGCGACCGGACTGTTACAGATACGCAGTATTTT.

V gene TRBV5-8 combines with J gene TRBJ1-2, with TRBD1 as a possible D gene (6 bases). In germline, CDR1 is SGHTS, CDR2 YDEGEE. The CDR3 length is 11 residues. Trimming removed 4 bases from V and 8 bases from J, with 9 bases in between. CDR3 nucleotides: TGTGCCAGCAGCCTCGACAGGGGCTACACCTTC. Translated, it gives CASSLDRGYTF.

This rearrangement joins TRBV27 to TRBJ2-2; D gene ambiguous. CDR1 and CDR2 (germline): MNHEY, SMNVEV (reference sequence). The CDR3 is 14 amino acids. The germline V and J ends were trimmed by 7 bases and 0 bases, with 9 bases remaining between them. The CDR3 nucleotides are TGTGCCAGCACACCGAGGTCGAACACCGGGGAGCTGTTTTTT. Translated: CASTPRSNTGELFF.

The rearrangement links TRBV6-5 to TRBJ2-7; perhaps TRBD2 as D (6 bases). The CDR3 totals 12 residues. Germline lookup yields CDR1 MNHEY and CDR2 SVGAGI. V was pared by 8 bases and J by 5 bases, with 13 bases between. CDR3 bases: TGTGCCAGCCGGGGGTCGAGGCACGAGCAGTACGTC. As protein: CASRGSRHEQYV.

The CDR3 region has the DNA TGTGCCACCAAAAGAGAGCTTGGGGACAGGGGGCATGATGAGCAGTTCTTC. This encodes CATKRELGDRGHDEQFF. V gene TRBV7-9 combines with J gene TRBJ2-1; the match to TRBD1 covers 12 bases. Germline V CDR1 and CDR2: SEHNR, FQNEAQ (reference sequence). The CDR3 sequence is 17 residues long. Trimming took 10 bases from V and 8 from J; bases not matched to a gene: 18.

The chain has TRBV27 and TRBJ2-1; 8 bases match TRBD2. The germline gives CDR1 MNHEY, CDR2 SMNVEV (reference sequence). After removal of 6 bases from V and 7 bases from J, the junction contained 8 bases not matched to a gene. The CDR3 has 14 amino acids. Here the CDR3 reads CASSSGGIGNEQFF. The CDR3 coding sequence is TGTGCCAGCAGCTCGGGAGGGATTGGGAATGAGCAGTTCTTC.

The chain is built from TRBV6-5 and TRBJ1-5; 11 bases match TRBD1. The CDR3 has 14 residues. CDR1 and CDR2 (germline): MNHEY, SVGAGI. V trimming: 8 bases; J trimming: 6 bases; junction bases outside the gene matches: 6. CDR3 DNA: TGTGCCAGCGCTGGGACAGGGGGTCCTCAGCCCCAGCATTTT. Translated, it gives CASAGTGGPQPQHF.

The DNA for the CDR3 is TGTGCCAGTAGTAGGGACAGGGCCCACTACGAGCAGTACTTC. This gives the protein CASSRDRAHYEQYF. The chain couples TRBV19 to TRBJ2-7; the match to TRBD1 covers 9 bases. This CDR3 comprises 14 residues. V lost 4 bases and J lost 3; bases outside the gene matches: 4. Germline CDR1 reads LNHDA; CDR2 reads SQIVND (reference sequence).

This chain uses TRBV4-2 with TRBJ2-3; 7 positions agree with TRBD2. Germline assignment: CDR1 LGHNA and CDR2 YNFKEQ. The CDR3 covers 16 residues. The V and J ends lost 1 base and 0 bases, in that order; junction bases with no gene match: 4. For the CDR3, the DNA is TGTGCCAGCAGCCAAGGGCTAGCGGAAAGCACAGATACGCAGTATTTT. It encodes CASSQGLAESTDTQYF.

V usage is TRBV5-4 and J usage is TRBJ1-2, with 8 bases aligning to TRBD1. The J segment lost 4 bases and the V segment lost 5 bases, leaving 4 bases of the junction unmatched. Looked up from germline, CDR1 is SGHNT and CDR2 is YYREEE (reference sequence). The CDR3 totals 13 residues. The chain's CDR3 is CASSSGQGYGYTF. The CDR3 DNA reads TGTGCCAGCAGTTCAGGACAGGGCTATGGCTACACCTTC.

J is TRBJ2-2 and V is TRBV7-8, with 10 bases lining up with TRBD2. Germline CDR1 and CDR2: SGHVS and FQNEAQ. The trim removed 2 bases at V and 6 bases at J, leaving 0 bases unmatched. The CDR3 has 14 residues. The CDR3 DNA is TGTGCCAGCAGCTTACTAGCGGGAGCCGGGGAGCTGTTTTTT. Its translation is CASSLLAGAGELFF. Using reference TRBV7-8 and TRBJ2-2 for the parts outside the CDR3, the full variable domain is GAGVSQSPRYKVAKRGQDVALRCDPISGHVSLFWYQQALGQGPEFLTYFQNEAQLDKSGLPSDRFFAERPEGSVSTLKIQRTQQEDSAVYLCASSLLAGAGELFFGEGSRLTVL.

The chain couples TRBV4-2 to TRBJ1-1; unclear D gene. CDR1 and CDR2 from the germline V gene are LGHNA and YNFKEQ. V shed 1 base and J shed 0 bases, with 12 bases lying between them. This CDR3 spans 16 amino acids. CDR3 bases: TGTGCCAGCAGCCAAGCCGCGAGGGTAATGAACACTGAAGCTTTCTTT. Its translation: CASSQAARVMNTEAFF.

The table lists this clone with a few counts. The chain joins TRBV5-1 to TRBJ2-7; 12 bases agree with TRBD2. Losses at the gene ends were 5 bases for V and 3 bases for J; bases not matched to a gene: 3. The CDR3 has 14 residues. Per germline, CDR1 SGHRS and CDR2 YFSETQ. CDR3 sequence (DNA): TGCGCCAGCAGGCCTAGCGGGAGGGTCTACGAGCAGTACTTC. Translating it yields CASRPSGRVYEQYF.

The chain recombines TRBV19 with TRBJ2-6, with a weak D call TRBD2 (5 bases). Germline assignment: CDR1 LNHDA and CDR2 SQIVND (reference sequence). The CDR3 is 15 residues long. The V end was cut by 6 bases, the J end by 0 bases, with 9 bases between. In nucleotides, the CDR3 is TGTGCCAGTAGAGAGGGTCCCTCTGGGGCCAACGTCCTGACTTTC. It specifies CASREGPSGANVLTF.

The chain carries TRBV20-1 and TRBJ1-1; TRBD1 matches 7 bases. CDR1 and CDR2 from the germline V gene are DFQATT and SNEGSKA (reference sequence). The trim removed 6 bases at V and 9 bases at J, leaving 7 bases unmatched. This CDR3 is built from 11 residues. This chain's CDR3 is CSANRGSKAFF. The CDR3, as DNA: TGCAGTGCAAACAGGGGCTCAAAAGCTTTCTTT.

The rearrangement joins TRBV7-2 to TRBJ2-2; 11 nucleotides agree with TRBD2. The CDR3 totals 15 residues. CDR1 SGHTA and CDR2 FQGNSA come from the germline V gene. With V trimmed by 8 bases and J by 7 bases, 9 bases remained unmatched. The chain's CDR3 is CASSQIAGGFGELFF. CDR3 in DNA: TGTGCCAGCTCACAAATAGCGGGAGGGTTCGGGGAGCTGTTTTTT.

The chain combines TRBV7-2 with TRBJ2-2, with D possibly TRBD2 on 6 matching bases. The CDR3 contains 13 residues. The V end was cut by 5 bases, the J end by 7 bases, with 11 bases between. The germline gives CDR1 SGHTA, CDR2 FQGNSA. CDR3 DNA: TGTGCCAGCAGCAGCGGGTTTCGCGGGGAGCTGTTTTTT. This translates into CASSSGFRGELFF.

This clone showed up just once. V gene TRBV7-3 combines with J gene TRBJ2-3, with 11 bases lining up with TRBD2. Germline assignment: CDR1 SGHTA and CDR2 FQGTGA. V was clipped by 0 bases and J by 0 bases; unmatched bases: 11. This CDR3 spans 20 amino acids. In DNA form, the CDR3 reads TGTGCCAGCAGCTTAACAACCACTAGCGGGGGCCTGATAAGCACAGATACGCAGTATTTT. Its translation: CASSLTTTSGGLISTDTQYF.

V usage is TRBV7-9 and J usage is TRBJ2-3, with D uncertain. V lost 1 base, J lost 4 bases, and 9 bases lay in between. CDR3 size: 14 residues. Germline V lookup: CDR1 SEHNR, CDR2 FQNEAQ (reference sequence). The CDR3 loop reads CASSLGLAADTQYF. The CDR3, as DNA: TGTGCCAGCAGCTTAGGACTGGCCGCAGATACGCAGTATTTT.

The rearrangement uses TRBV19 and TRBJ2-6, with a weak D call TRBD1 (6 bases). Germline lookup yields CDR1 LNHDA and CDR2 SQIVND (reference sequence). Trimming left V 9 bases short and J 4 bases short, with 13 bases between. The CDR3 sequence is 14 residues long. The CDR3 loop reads CASSDRRGANVLTF. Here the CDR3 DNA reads TGTGCCAGCTCCGACAGGAGGGGGGCCAACGTCCTGACTTTC.

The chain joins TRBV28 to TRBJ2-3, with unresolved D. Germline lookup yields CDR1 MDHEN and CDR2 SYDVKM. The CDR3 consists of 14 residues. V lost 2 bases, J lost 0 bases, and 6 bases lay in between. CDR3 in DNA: TGTGCCAGCAGTTTAGCGGCTAGCACAGATACGCAGTATTTT. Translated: CASSLAASTDTQYF. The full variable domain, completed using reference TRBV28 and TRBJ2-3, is DVKVTQSSRYLVKRTGEKVFLECVQDMDHENMFWYRQDPGLGLRLIYFSYDVKMKEKGDIPEGYSVSREKKERFSLILESASTNQTSMYLCASSLAASTDTQYFGPGTRLTVL.

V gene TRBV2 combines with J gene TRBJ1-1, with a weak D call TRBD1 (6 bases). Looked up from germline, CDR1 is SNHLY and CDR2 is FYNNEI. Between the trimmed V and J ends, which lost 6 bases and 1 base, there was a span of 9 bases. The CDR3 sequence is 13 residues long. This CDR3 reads CASRRTENTEAFF. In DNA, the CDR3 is TGTGCCAGCAGAAGGACAGAGAACACTGAAGCTTTCTTT.

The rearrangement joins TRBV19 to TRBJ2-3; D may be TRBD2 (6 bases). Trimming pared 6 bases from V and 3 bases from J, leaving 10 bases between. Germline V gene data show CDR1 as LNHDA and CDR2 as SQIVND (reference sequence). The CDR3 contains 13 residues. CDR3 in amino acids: CASRNGGTDTQYF. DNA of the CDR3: TGTGCCAGTAGGAACGGGGGAACAGATACGCAGTATTTT.